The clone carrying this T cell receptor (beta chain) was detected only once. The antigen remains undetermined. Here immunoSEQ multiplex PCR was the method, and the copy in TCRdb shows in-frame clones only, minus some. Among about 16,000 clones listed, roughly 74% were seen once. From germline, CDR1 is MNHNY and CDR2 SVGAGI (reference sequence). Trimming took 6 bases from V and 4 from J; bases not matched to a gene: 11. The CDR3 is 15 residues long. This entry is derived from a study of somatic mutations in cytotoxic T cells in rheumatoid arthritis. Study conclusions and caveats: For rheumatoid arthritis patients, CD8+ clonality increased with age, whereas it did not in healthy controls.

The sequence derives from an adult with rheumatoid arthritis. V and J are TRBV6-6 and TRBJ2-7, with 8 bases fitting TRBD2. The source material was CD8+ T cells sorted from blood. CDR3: CASRVHSGVIYEQYF. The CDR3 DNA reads TGTGCCAGCAGGGTACATAGCGGGGTTATTTACGAGCAGTACTTC.